A selection of T cell receptor beta chains follows, all from one sample in a study of identical twins. MiXCR, applied by TCRdb to the 5' RACE reads, yields one record per CDR3 protein. The data hold hundreds of thousands of distinct CDR3 sequences, with about 20% observed a single time. The same sample was also studied in work on yellow fever vaccine responses in identical twins.

Sample: CD4+ T cells sorted from blood. Every receptor here comes from a woman younger than 35 in good health. Both conserved end residues are part of each CDR3. The D gene is left open where the match is weak. Size values are once, few and many counts, or a class for expanded clones, and some rows have none.

>TRBJ1-3|-|-|TRBV20-1
TGCAGTGCTAGAGTAGAGGGTACTTTGGGAAACACCATATATTTT
CSARVEGTLGNTIYF
>TRBJ2-7|TRBD1|-|TRBV5-1
TGCGCCAGCAGCATACAGGGGACCTACGAGCAGTACTTC
CASSIQGTYEQYF
>TRBJ2-2|-|few|TRBV4-1
TGCGCCAGCAGCCAACCCACGAGATGGGTAACCGGGGAGCTGTTTTTT
CASSQPTRWVTGELFF
>TRBJ2-1|-|-|TRBV28
TGTGCCAGCAGTTTATCCGCCCCAGTATATGAGCAGTTCTTC
CASSLSAPVYEQFF
>TRBJ2-3|-|-|TRBV24-1
TGTGCCACCAGTAAATCGGGAAGCACAGATACGCAGTATTTT
CATSKSGSTDTQYF
>TRBJ2-1|TRBD2|-|TRBV20-1
TGCTGTGCTAGAGCTCCGCCAGGGACTAGCGGGAGCAGTAGTGGGAATGAGCAGTTCTTC
CCARAPPGTSGSSSGNEQFF
>TRBJ2-1|-|-|TRBV7-2
TGTGCCAGCAGCCCCCGCAGGTCATGGGCTGAGCAGTTCTTC
CASSPRRSWAEQFF
>TRBJ2-4|-|-|TRBV28
TGTGCCAGCAGCCCAAGACTGGTGGGCCAAAACATTCAGTACTTC
CASSPRLVGQNIQYF
>TRBJ1-1|TRBD1|few|TRBV15
TGTGCCACCAGCAGTCCACAGGGGATGGGCACTGAAGCTTTCTTT
CATSSPQGMGTEAFF
>TRBJ1-2|TRBD1|few|TRBV24-1
TGTGCCACCAGCGGAGGGGACAGGGGTGCCTATGGCTACACCTTC
CATSGGDRGAYGYTF
>TRBJ2-7|TRBD2|-|TRBV5-1
TGCGCCAGCAGCTTGGTATCTGGCGGACTAGCGGGAGGGGAGCAGTACTTC
CASSLVSGGLAGGEQYF
>TRBJ2-3|TRBD2|-|TRBV20-1
TGCAGTGCTAGAGGATCTAGCGGGTCGGTAGATACGCAGTATTTT
CSARGSSGSVDTQYF
>TRBJ2-3|-|-|TRBV6-1
TGTGCCAGCAGAGGAGAGCGGATTAGCACAGATACGCAGTATTTT
CASRGERISTDTQYF
>TRBJ2-4|-|-|TRBV7-8
TGTGCCAGCAGCGAAGAACGTGACAAAAACATTCAGTACTTC
CASSEERDKNIQYF
>TRBJ2-2|TRBD2|-|TRBV7-8
TGTGCCAGCAGCCCGAACAGCGGGGGGCCGAACACCGGGGAGCTGTTTTTT
CASSPNSGGPNTGELFF
>TRBJ2-3|TRBD2|-|TRBV20-1
TGCAGTGCTAGTTGGGCGGGAGATATGGATACGCAGTATTTT
CSASWAGDMDTQYF
>TRBJ1-2|-|many|TRBV4-1
TGCGCCAGCAGCCAAGAGGGATATGGCTACACCTTC
CASSQEGYGYTF
>TRBJ2-5|TRBD2|many|TRBV5-1
TGCGCCAGCAGCTTGGGACATTCTAGCGGGAGTCTTGAGACCCAGTACTTC
CASSLGHSSGSLETQYF
>TRBJ1-5|-|few|TRBV9
TGTGCCAGCAGCGTAGGAGCCTCCAATCAGCCCCAGCATTTT
CASSVGASNQPQHF
>TRBJ1-6|TRBD1|-|TRBV7-9
TGTGCCAGCAGCTTGGGACAGATTTCACCCCTCCACTTT
CASSLGQISPLHF
>TRBJ1-1|-|few|TRBV20-1
TGCAGTGCTAGAGATACTTACAGGGAGTGGACTGAAGCTTTCTTT
CSARDTYREWTEAFF
>TRBJ2-3|-|-|TRBV7-3
TGTGCCAGCAGCTTAAGCGGCCCGGGGGTACGGAGTAGCACAGATACGCAGTATTTT
CASSLSGPGVRSSTDTQYF
>TRBJ2-1|-|-|TRBV10-3
TGTGCCATCAGGGGGGTAGTTGGCTCCGGGCCTACAACCTACAATGAGCAGTTCTTC
CAIRGVVGSGPTTYNEQFF
>TRBJ2-1|-|-|TRBV7-9
TGTGCCAGCAGTAACACCCGGGACTCGGAGTTCTTC
CASSNTRDSEFF
>TRBJ2-2|TRBD2|few|TRBV5-5
TGTGCCAGTCAAAAGCGGGATCTTTCAGGGGAGCTGTTTTTT
CASQKRDLSGELFF
>TRBJ2-1|-|few|TRBV11-1
TGTGCCAGCACCTCTACAGCAGGTTCTTCCTACAATGAGCAGTTCTTC
CASTSTAGSSYNEQFF
>TRBJ1-2|-|-|TRBV27
TGTGCCAGCAGTTTATCCCCAGGGGTTTATGGCTACACCTTC
CASSLSPGVYGYTF
>TRBJ2-1|-|-|TRBV7-9
TGTGCCAGTATGGGGCTCTCCTACAATGAGCAGTTCTTC
CASMGLSYNEQFF
>TRBJ2-3|TRBD2|once|TRBV20-1
TGCAGTGCCGCCCCTGGGACTAGCGTGGCAGATACGCAGTATTTT
CSAAPGTSVADTQYF
>TRBJ2-1|TRBD1|-|TRBV20-1
TGCAGTATTCCAGGACAGGGGGGGAATGAGCAGTTCTTC
CSIPGQGGNEQFF
>TRBJ2-2|-|few|TRBV20-1
TGCAGTGCTGCTAAGACCGGGGAGCTGTTTTTT
CSAAKTGELFF
>TRBJ2-7|TRBD1|-|TRBV6-2/TRBV6-3
TGTGCCAGCAGGACGGGACAGGGGACCTACGAGCAGTACTTC
CASRTGQGTYEQYF
>TRBJ1-5|TRBD1|few|TRBV6-1
TGTGCCAGCAGCACAGGACAGGGGCTGCATCAGCCCCAGCATTTT
CASSTGQGLHQPQHF
>TRBJ2-7|-|-|TRBV5-8
TGTGCCAGCAGCTTGCCCCTTGCCTACGAGCAGTACTTC
CASSLPLAYEQYF
>TRBJ1-4|-|many|TRBV12-3/TRBV12-4
TGTGCCAGCAGTCCGGGAAAACAGGGAAAAAAACTGTTTTTT
CASSPGKQGKKLFF
>TRBJ2-1|-|few|TRBV15
TGTGCCACCAGCAGAGAAGGGCAGGGCCGCAATGAGCAGTTCTTC
CATSREGQGRNEQFF
>TRBJ1-5|-|-|TRBV25-1
TGTGCCAGCAGTTCCATTTGGTCGGATCAGCCCCAGCATTTT
CASSSIWSDQPQHF
>TRBJ1-5|-|-|TRBV12-3/TRBV12-4
TGTGCCAGCATGAGGGCCAATCAGCCCCAGCATTTT
CASMRANQPQHF
>TRBJ2-2|-|-|TRBV28
TGTGCCAGCACCTTAGGGAACACCGGGGAGCTGTTTTTT
CASTLGNTGELFF
>TRBJ2-1|-|-|TRBV4-1
TGCGCCAGCAGCCAAGTCGCGGGGAGGCAGTTCTTC
CASSQVAGRQFF
>TRBJ1-6|TRBD1|-|TRBV19
TGTGCCAGTAGTCGATTACAGGGGGGTAATTCACCCCTCCACTTT
CASSRLQGGNSPLHF
>TRBJ2-3|TRBD1|-|TRBV6-5
TGTGCCAGCAGTTACGGACAGGGGGACACAGATACGCAGTATTTT
CASSYGQGDTDTQYF
>TRBJ2-2|TRBD2|-|TRBV12-3/TRBV12-4
TGTGCCAGCAGACTTCCTTCGGGACTAGCGGGAGACACCGGGGAGCTGTTTTTT
CASRLPSGLAGDTGELFF
>TRBJ2-3|-|few|TRBV5-4
TGTGCCAGCAGCTTGATGGTGGACTCTAGCACAGATACGCAGTATTTT
CASSLMVDSSTDTQYF
>TRBJ2-1|-|many|TRBV12-3/TRBV12-4
TGTGCCAGCAGTTTATCATCGTCCTACAATGAGCAGTTCTTC
CASSLSSSYNEQFF
>TRBJ2-2|TRBD2|-|TRBV11-3
TGTGCCAGCAGCTTATTCGCGGGAGCGACCGGGGAGCTGTTTTTT
CASSLFAGATGELFF
>TRBJ1-1|-|few|TRBV12-3/TRBV12-4
TGTGCCAGCACCCCGGGACGGATGAACACTGAAGCTTTCTTT
CASTPGRMNTEAFF
>TRBJ1-3|TRBD1|-|TRBV20-1
TGCAGTGCTCTGACAGGGGGAGACACCATATATTTT
CSALTGGDTIYF
>TRBJ2-1|-|few|TRBV5-1
TGCGCCAGCAGCCCTGCCTTATCGGCGGGTTACAATGAGCAGTTCTTC
CASSPALSAGYNEQFF
>TRBJ2-6|-|-|TRBV5-5
TGTGCCAGCAGCTTGCAGTCTATCTCTGGGGCCAACGTCCTGACTTTC
CASSLQSISGANVLTF
>TRBJ2-5|-|few|TRBV27
TGTGCCAGCAGTCCCTCCCGGCAGGGCGTCGGGGAGACCCAGTACTTC
CASSPSRQGVGETQYF